Only a few counts were recorded for the clone carrying this TCR beta chain. Its antigen is currently unknown. These data belong to a study of T cell repertoires in cytomegalovirus infection. Study-level information: Evidence of both CMV infection and a matching HLA type came from public TCR beta signatures.

In TCRdb, the reads were re-called with MiXCR into one record per CDR3 protein. Of around 450,000 distinct CDR3 sequences in the sample, approximately 31% were seen once. The V gene's germline CDR1 is MNHNS and CDR2 SASEGT. V lost 6 bases and J lost 0, with 12 bases in between. The CDR3 spans 15 residues. Findings and caveats of the study: Pooled public TCR beta family frequency picked out CMV carriers with the relevant HLA. The response measured ex vivo was dominated by TCR beta clonotypes (HLA-C-restricted and CMV-specific).

This chain links TRBV6-1 with TRBJ2-1, with D perhaps TRBD1 (5 bases). The clonotype originates from a human donor in good health (CMV status not recorded). Some clones in this sample may be carry-over from other donors' samples. The sequenced sample consisted of PBMCs. CDR3 coding DNA: TGTGCCAGCAGCAGACCAGGGCTCTCCTACAATGAGCAGTTCTTC. Its protein product is CASSRPGLSYNEQFF.